This is a list of T cell receptor beta chains from one sample in a study of human versus mouse CDR3 diversity and MHC coevolution. Profiling relied on immunoSEQ multiplex PCR, and the TCRdb table lists in-frame clones only, not all of them. The sample has tens of thousands of clones, 94% seen once. Source material: naive CD4+ T cells from blood. These TCRs come from a person aged 55 to 75 in good health. CDR3s leave out the opening cysteine and the closing phenylalanine or tryptophan. The D gene is left open where the match is weak.

D gene | V gene | CDR3 protein
TRBD1 | TRBV25-1 | ASAWDRDYSYEQY
TRBD1 | TRBV30 | AWSGDRGEKAGANVLT
. | TRBV6-5 | ASRAPGENSPLH
. | TRBV30 | AWSRPGLGGYNEQF
TRBD2 | TRBV7-9 | ASSLSELADTQY
. | TRBV25-1 | ASSEFARNYGYT
TRBD2 | TRBV5-1 | ASSFGLAGAYYNEQF
TRBD2 | TRBV9 | ASSRGGAQETQY
TRBD2 | TRBV5-4 | ASSLGTSGGQETQY
. | TRBV5-4 | ASSRGLLTSYEQY
. | TRBV5-6 | ASSHRVNQPQH
TRBD1 | TRBV18 | ASSPRGQGANSPLH
. | TRBV6-5 | ASSRDTEAF
TRBD1 | TRBV28 | ASSLSPSTGGRNEQY